This TCR beta chain was identified in a study of spatial heterogeneity in lung cancer. Time point specified: sample taken at primary tumor resection. This clonotype was found a few times. One entry per CDR3 protein, called by TCRdb with MiXCR from the 5' RACE reads. The sample includes about 45,000 distinct CDR3 sequences, approximately 7% of them seen just once. The sample was PBMCs, taken at surgery. This receptor was obtained from a female donor with early-stage non-small cell lung cancer.

The CDR3 region is CSVEVMHGYTF. The CDR3 DNA sequence: TGCAGCGTTGAGGTCATGCATGGCTACACCTTC. The chain carries TRBV29-1 and TRBJ1-2, with D hard to call. This CDR3 comprises 11 residues. V was cut by 3 bases and J by 6 bases, with 8 bases left in between. The germline V gene has CDR1 SQVTM and CDR2 ANQGSEA.